This T cell receptor (beta chain) was found in a study of T cells of healthy individuals. The CDR3 length is 15 residues. CDR1 and CDR2 from the germline V gene are SGHTA and FQGNSA. J was trimmed by 4 bases and V by 0 bases; bases with no gene match: 6. TCRdb re-analysed the 5' RACE reads in MiXCR, keeping a single row per CDR3 protein. The sample consists of about 41,000 distinct CDR3 sequences, about 4.5% of them appearing once. This clonotype was recorded at least ten times. The genes are TRBV7-2 and TRBJ2-7; the match to TRBD1 covers 7 bases. The sequence was obtained from a human donor in good health. The CDR3 spells CASSLAGDRVYEQYF. The DNA for the CDR3 is TGTGCCAGCAGCTTAGCAGGTGACAGGGTATACGAGCAGTACTTC.